The 30 T cell receptor beta chains below all came from one sample that was sequenced in a study of blood T cells in healthy people across ages. A second PCR of roughly 6 to 12 cycles used a sample-barcoded 5' primer and a J-beta primer mix. MiXCR, applied by TCRdb to the 5' RACE reads, yields one record per CDR3 protein. The repertoire has approximately 800,000 distinct CDR3 sequences, roughly three fifths of them found once; the top ten carry roughly 26%. Sequencing input: blood. These receptors came from a man aged 40-49 years in good health.

The rearrangement links TRBV2 to TRBJ2-5; D unresolved. V shed 5 bases and J shed 1 base, with 8 bases lying between them. The CDR3 loop spans 13 amino acids. Germline V gene data show CDR1 as SNHLY and CDR2 as FYNNEI. Here the CDR3 DNA reads TGTGCCAGCAGTAGGGAAACCCAAGAGACCCAGTACTTC. Amino acids: CASSRETQETQYF.

In this sample, this clonotype turned up a few times. The V and J genes are TRBV7-2 and TRBJ2-7, with D perhaps being TRBD1 or TRBD2 (6 bases each). The CDR3 covers 14 residues. The germline gives CDR1 SGHTA, CDR2 FQGNSA. V was shortened by 3 bases and J by 3 bases, with 12 bases between the two germline ends. The CDR3 DNA is TGTGCCAGCAGCTTGAGGGGGGACCGCTACGAGCAGTACTTC. Protein: CASSLRGDRYEQYF.

The gene calls are TRBV6-2 or TRBV6-3 and TRBJ2-1, with D tentatively TRBD1 or TRBD2 (5 bases each). With 7 bases removed from V and 6 bases from J, the gap between germline ends came to 19 bases. The germline V gene encodes CDR1 MNHEY and CDR2 SVGEGT. The CDR3 length is 15 residues. CDR3 region: CASTSGTRSRNEQFF. For the CDR3, the DNA is TGTGCCAGCACCTCCGGGACCAGGTCTCGCAATGAGCAGTTCTTC.

This clonotype was found a few times. The chain uses TRBV4-3 and TRBJ2-7, with 8 bases fitting TRBD1. This CDR3 is 15 amino acids long. Germline assignment: CDR1 LGHNA and CDR2 YSLEER. J was trimmed by 3 bases and V by 1 base; bases with no gene match: 5. The CDR3 DNA is TGCGCCAGCAGCCAAGGAACCGGGACAGGCTACGAGCAGTACTTC. Translation gives CASSQGTGTGYEQYF.

The rearrangement joins TRBV12-5 to TRBJ2-4, with TRBD1 identical over 9 bases. CDR3 length: 13 amino acids. Germline CDR1 and CDR2: LGHNT and FRNRAP. Germline trimming cut 5 bases from V and 11 bases from J; bases unmatched to any gene: 7. In DNA, the CDR3 is TGTGCTAGTGGTCGGACAGGGGCCTCTCTTCAGTACTTC. It codes for CASGRTGASLQYF.

The CDR3 spells CASSQGSRGLQPQHF. CDR3 nucleotides: TGTGCCAGCAGCCAAGGTTCCAGGGGGTTGCAGCCCCAGCATTTT. The rearrangement uses TRBV3-1 and TRBJ1-5, with TRBD1 identical over 7 bases. Germline assignment: CDR1 LGHDT and CDR2 YNNKEL (reference sequence). There are 15 residues in the CDR3. The junction had 7 bases not matched to a gene; V was cut back by 1 base and J by 7 bases.

The V call is TRBV12-3 or TRBV12-4, the J call TRBJ2-7, with D possibly TRBD1 on 6 matching bases. V gave up 10 bases and J gave up 7 bases, with 23 bases separating them. The CDR3 spans 14 residues. The CDR3 sequence: CATRGSRGECEQYF. The DNA of the CDR3 is TGTGCCACTAGGGGTAGCAGGGGAGAGTGTGAGCAGTACTTC.

The chain couples TRBV7-2 to TRBJ1-4, with D possibly matching TRBD1 (5 bases). CDR1 SGHTA and CDR2 FQGNSA come from the germline V gene. This CDR3 region has 14 residues. The ends were cut back, 2 bases at V and 4 bases at J, with 8 bases in the middle. The CDR3 bases are TGTGCCAGCAGCTTATACAGGAGTAATGAAAAACTGTTTTTT. It codes for CASSLYRSNEKLFF.

In this sample, this clonotype turned up many times. The rearrangement uses TRBV6-5 and TRBJ2-7; D is unresolved. Germline lookup yields CDR1 MNHEY and CDR2 SVGAGI. This CDR3 spans 12 amino acids. V lost 5 bases and J lost 3, with 8 bases in between. In DNA, the CDR3 is TGTGCCAGCAGTCCTCCGGGCTACGAGCAGTACTTC. Translated: CASSPPGYEQYF.

This clonotype appeared once. The rearrangement links TRBV4-2 to TRBJ1-5; a possible D gene is TRBD1 (6 bases). Trimming took off 4 bases at V and 3 bases at J, with 25 bases between the two ends. Germline lookup yields CDR1 LGHNA and CDR2 YNFKEQ. This CDR3 has 19 residues. The DNA for the CDR3 is TGTGCCAGCAGCCCGGGTATCGGGGGGGCGAGAGGGACCAATCAGCCCCAGCATTTT. Translation: CASSPGIGGARGTNQPQHF.

There are a few counts of this clonotype. CDR3 sequence (DNA): TGCGCCAGCAGCTTGTCCCGAGACCCGGGGCGTAAGGGCAATGAGCAGTTCTTC. Amino acids: CASSLSRDPGRKGNEQFF. The chain joins TRBV5-1 to TRBJ2-1; perhaps D is TRBD1 or TRBD2 (5 bases each). This CDR3 contains 18 residues. The V gene lost 1 base and the J gene lost 6 bases, with 23 bases spanning the gap. Germline CDR1 is SGHRS and CDR2 is YFSETQ. Looking up the rest from reference TRBV5-1 and TRBJ2-1 gives the full variable domain: KAGVTQTPRYLIKTRGQQVTLSCSPISGHRSVSWYQQTPGQGLQFLFEYFSETQRNKGNFPGRFSGRQFSNSRSEMNVSTLELGDSALYLCASSLSRDPGRKGNEQFFGPGTRLTVL.

The chain couples TRBV6-5 to TRBJ2-3; D not resolved. This CDR3 has 15 residues. Between the trimmed V and J ends, which lost 7 bases and 0 bases, there was a span of 14 bases. In germline, CDR1 is MNHEY, CDR2 SVGAGI. CDR3 DNA sequence: TGTGCCAGCATCCACCGGACCTCTAGCACAGATACGCAGTATTTT. It is translated as CASIHRTSSTDTQYF.

V gene TRBV28 combines with J gene TRBJ2-7; no reliable D call. V lost 3 bases and J 5 bases, leaving 14 bases between the germline ends. Per the germline V gene, CDR1 is MDHEN and CDR2 is SYDVKM. The CDR3 has 14 residues. Written as DNA, the CDR3 is TGTGCCAGCAGTTTGGGTGTCAGGTGGCACGAGCAGTACTTC. It translates to CASSLGVRWHEQYF.

The chain links TRBV7-2 to TRBJ1-4; the D is unclear. Trimming shortened V by 2 bases and J by 0 bases, and 7 bases separated the two germline ends. Germline CDR1 SGHTA, CDR2 FQGNSA. The CDR3 runs to 15 residues. Written as DNA, the CDR3 is TGTGCCAGCAGCTTATCAAGGTCAACTAATGAAAAACTGTTTTTT. Its translation: CASSLSRSTNEKLFF.

The chain carries TRBV5-6 and TRBJ2-5; tentatively, D is TRBD1 or TRBD2 (5 bases each). The V gene's germline CDR1 is SGHDT and CDR2 YYEEEE. V lost 7 bases to trimming and J lost 11 bases, with 21 bases between them. The CDR3 extends over 13 amino acids. The DNA of the CDR3 is TGTGCCAGCTCCGGGACCCACCAGGGAGAGCAGTACTTC. Translation: CASSGTHQGEQYF.

This chain joins TRBV20-1 and TRBJ2-1; TRBD2 matches 8 bases. CDR1 is DFQATT, CDR2 SNEGSKA, per germline (reference sequence). The CDR3 consists of 12 residues. With V trimmed by 6 bases and J by 9 bases, 7 bases remained unmatched. The CDR3 loop reads CSAPGGGSEQFF. The DNA for the CDR3 is TGCAGTGCCCCGGGAGGGGGAAGTGAGCAGTTCTTC.

The chain couples TRBV27 to TRBJ2-1; D possibly uses TRBD1 or TRBD2 (8 bases each). V was pared by 4 bases and J by 4 bases, with 17 bases between. The CDR3 is 16 amino acids. Germline V CDR1 and CDR2: MNHEY, SMNVEV (reference sequence). CDR3 nucleotide sequence: TGTGCCAGCAGTTACGGGGGGGACAGGTTATACAATGAGCAGTTCTTC. This gives the protein CASSYGGDRLYNEQFF.

In this sample, this clonotype turned up a few times. The rearrangement uses TRBV9 and TRBJ2-6, with TRBD1 identical over 7 bases. The ends lost 2 bases at V and 3 bases at J; junction bases unmatched: 11. The CDR3 runs 18 residues. Germline assignment: CDR1 SGDLS and CDR2 YYNGEE. The CDR3 nucleotides are TGTGCCAGCAGCGTCCGGGACAGAGGTTTCGTTGGGGCCAACGTCCTGACTTTC. As protein: CASSVRDRGFVGANVLTF.

The chain joins TRBV5-1 to TRBJ1-2, with D maybe TRBD1 (5 bases). Germline-derived CDR1 and CDR2 are SGHRS and YFSETQ. With 3 bases removed from V and 6 bases from J, the gap between germline ends came to 12 bases. The CDR3 loop spans 13 amino acids. This CDR3 is CASSSLIGDGYTF. The CDR3 coding sequence is TGCGCCAGCAGCTCTCTCATAGGGGATGGCTACACCTTC.

V and J are TRBV27 and TRBJ2-4, with 9 bases lining up with TRBD2. The tail of the sequence fits TRBJ2-7 better, so the J call may be wrong. The CDR3 is 15 residues long. Germline lookup yields CDR1 MNHEY and CDR2 SMNVEV (reference sequence). CDR3 sequence reads: CASSLLAGSIYEQYF. CDR3 DNA: TGTGCCAGCAGTTTGCTAGCGGGAAGTATTTACGAGCAGTACTTC.

The chain couples TRBV20-1 to TRBJ1-2, with a weak D call TRBD1 (5 bases). Germline V CDR1 and CDR2: DFQATT, SNEGSKA (reference sequence). The length of the CDR3 is 11 residues. V lost 8 bases, J lost 8 bases, and 15 bases lay in between. The CDR3, as DNA: TGCAGTACTTGGGGGGGGTACGGCTACACCTTC. This sequence encodes CSTWGGYGYTF.

This chain uses TRBV4-3 with TRBJ2-3; D uncertain. CDR1 and CDR2 (germline): LGHNA, YSLEER. This CDR3 region has 15 residues. The V gene lost 0 bases and the J gene lost 2 bases, with 9 bases spanning the gap. CDR3 DNA: TGCGCCAGCAGCCAAGAGGCGGTTTCCACAGATACGCAGTATTTT. Amino acid sequence: CASSQEAVSTDTQYF.

This chain connects TRBV29-1 to TRBJ2-5, with TRBD2 matching 12 bases. Germline lookup yields CDR1 SQVTM and CDR2 ANQGSEA. V gave up 3 bases and J gave up 3 bases; unmatched junction bases: 5. The CDR3 has 15 amino acids. The CDR3 nucleotides read TGCAGCGTTGAGACTAGCGGGGGCCGGAAAGAGACCCAGTACTTC. This gives the protein CSVETSGGRKETQYF.

This clonotype was detected only a few times. The chain recombines TRBV15 with TRBJ2-5; D not certain. V shed 4 bases and J shed 5 bases, with 11 bases lying between them. The CDR3 consists of 13 residues. Germline V CDR1 and CDR2: LNHNV, YYDKDF (reference sequence). The CDR3 nucleotides are TGTGCCACCAGCAATTCTGTTCGGGAGACCCAGTACTTC. It yields the protein CATSNSVRETQYF.

The chain joins TRBV19 to TRBJ2-5; no clear D gene. The tail of the sequence fits TRBJ2-7 better, so the J call may be wrong. Germline values: CDR1 LNHDA, CDR2 SQIVND (reference sequence). This CDR3 spans 14 amino acids. The CDR3 bases are TGTGCCACCTCCCTTGTAGAAGGAGTCGGCGAGCAGTACTTC. It specifies CATSLVEGVGEQYF.

The chain employs TRBV7-2 and TRBJ1-2; 7 bases match TRBD1. Germline V gene lookup returns CDR1 SGHTA and CDR2 FQGNSA. This CDR3 comprises 14 residues. The junction had 5 bases not matched to a gene; V was cut back by 1 base and J by 6 bases. This chain's CDR3 is CASSLGMTGNGYTF. The CDR3 region has the DNA TGTGCCAGCAGCTTAGGGATGACAGGGAATGGCTACACCTTC. Variable domain in full (rest from reference TRBV7-2 and TRBJ1-2): GAGVSQSPSNKVTEKGKDVELRCDPISGHTALYWYRQSLGQGLEFLIYFQGNSAPDKSGLPSDRFSAERTGGSVSTLTIQRTQQEDSAVYLCASSLGMTGNGYTFGSGTRLTVV.

V gene TRBV7-2 combines with J gene TRBJ1-1; tentatively, D is TRBD1 (5 bases). Germline V gives CDR1 SGHTA, CDR2 FQGNSA. The CDR3 consists of 13 residues. V lost 1 base, J lost 11 bases, and 14 bases lay in between. In DNA form, the CDR3 reads TGTGCCAGCAGCTTAGGGGTGGGTACAGGCGCTTTCTTT. Its translation: CASSLGVGTGAFF.

On this clonotype itself: At one of its ends the junction is not consistent with the germline gene, which may arise from a read error. The chain carries TRBV28 and TRBJ2-7, with 12 bases fitting TRBD1. The CDR3 is made up of 15 amino acids. Germline V gene sequence: CDR1 MDHEN, CDR2 SYDVKM. CDR3 sequence reads: CAGRSGTGGVYEQYF. CDR3 DNA: TGTGCCGGCAGATCCGGGACAGGGGGCGTTTACGAGCAGTACTTC.

Only one count was recorded for this clonotype. CDR3 loop: CASSPTRGASYEQYF. In DNA form, the CDR3 reads TGTGCCAGCAGCCCGACAAGGGGGGCCTCCTACGAGCAGTACTTC. V and J are TRBV9 and TRBJ2-7; D may match TRBD1 or TRBD2 (6 bases each). This CDR3 has 15 residues. Trimming removed 4 bases from V and 0 bases from J, with 14 bases in between. Germline lookup yields CDR1 SGDLS and CDR2 YYNGEE.

This clonotype was seen a single time. V usage is TRBV12-3 or TRBV12-4 and J usage is TRBJ2-1; TRBD2 is a possible D gene (7 bases). This CDR3 has 15 residues. The V end was cut by 2 bases, the J end by 15 bases, with 23 bases between. The CDR3 sequence: CASSLRGAYGGPRFF. The CDR3 DNA reads as TGTGCCAGCAGTTTAAGAGGGGCCTACGGGGGGCCCCGGTTCTTC.